What follows are 17 T cell receptor beta chains derived from one specimen sequenced in a study of PD-1 blockade in classical Hodgkin lymphoma (dated by TCRdb to about 2020). Libraries were constructed by the immunoSEQ multiplex PCR assay. Drawn from immuneACCESS, this table holds only the in-frame rearrangements with V and J called that TCRdb kept. Clones are partly lost; checked studies trace under half to an unresolved V gene and leave the rest unexplained. This sample comprises roughly 21,000 clones, about 85% of them detected only once. About 14% of the sample comes from the top ten. What the time point label conveys for this sample: cycle 4 day 1 (C4D1), after five to seven weeks of nivolumab. Every trial patient had relapsed after autologous stem cell transplantation, and cohorts A, B and C differed in prior brentuximab vedotin exposure. The specimen comprised peripheral blood mononuclear cells (PBMCs), sampled before the fourth cycle of nivolumab. These receptors came from a human donor with classical Hodgkin lymphoma.

J is TRBJ2-1 and V is TRBV28; D is unclear. Trimming pared 3 bases from V and 0 bases from J, leaving 3 bases between. Germline V gene lookup returns CDR1 MDHEN and CDR2 SYDVKM. This CDR3 contains 13 residues. The CDR3 DNA sequence: TGTGCCAGCAGTTTTAGCTCCTACAATGAGCAGTTCTTC. Amino acids: CASSFSSYNEQFF.

The chain uses TRBV28 and TRBJ2-1; D remains ambiguous. CDR3 length: 16 residues. Germline loops: CDR1 MDHEN, CDR2 SYDVKM. V was cut by 2 bases and J by 5 bases, with 16 bases left in between. This CDR3 reads CASSLPTVQVNNEQFF. In DNA form, the CDR3 reads TGTGCCAGCAGTTTACCTACCGTCCAGGTTAACAATGAGCAGTTCTTC.

The chain has TRBV5-1 and TRBJ1-2; D ambiguous. Trimming left V 2 bases short and J 8 bases short, with 13 bases between. Germline V gene lookup returns CDR1 SGHRS and CDR2 YFSETQ. The CDR3 is 13 amino acids. The CDR3 DNA is TGCGCCAGCAGCTTCGACAAAATAGGAGGCTACACCTTC. Amino acid sequence: CASSFDKIGGYTF.

The chain joins TRBV4-1 to TRBJ2-5; 7 bases are a match to TRBD1. V trimming: 1 base; J trimming: 2 bases; junction bases outside the gene matches: 1. Germline assignment: CDR1 MGHRA and CDR2 YSYEKL. The CDR3 has 14 residues. CDR3 DNA: TGCGCCAGCAGCCAAGCGGACAGGCAAGAGACCCAGTACTTC. It translates to CASSQADRQETQYF.

V usage is TRBV19 and J usage is TRBJ1-2; D not resolved. The germline V gene has CDR1 LNHDA and CDR2 SQIVND (reference sequence). Trimming removed 8 bases from V and 2 bases from J, with 15 bases in between. This CDR3 comprises 14 residues. CDR3 coding DNA: TGTGCCAGTGAAGCCCGAGGACCCAACTATGGCTACACCTTC. This gives the protein CASEARGPNYGYTF.

This clone was recorded only once. The chain joins TRBV11-2 to TRBJ2-7, with D unclear. The CDR3 totals 14 residues. Per the germline V gene, CDR1 is SGHAT and CDR2 is FQNNGV. V gave up 0 bases and J gave up 3 bases, with 9 bases separating them. The CDR3 DNA is TGTGCCAGCAGCTTAGACCGGGTGGTCTACGAGCAGTACTTC. This translates into CASSLDRVVYEQYF.

The CDR3 reads CASSLALVEALTDTQYF. The DNA of the CDR3 is TGTGCCAGCAGCTTAGCCTTAGTGGAGGCCCTCACAGATACGCAGTATTTT. The rearrangement joins TRBV7-9 to TRBJ2-3, with TRBD2 as a possible D gene (5 bases). The CDR3 runs to 17 residues. Trimming stripped 0 bases from V and 2 bases from J, with 15 bases between. CDR1 SEHNR and CDR2 FQNEAQ come from the germline V gene (reference sequence). The full variable domain, its missing parts supplied by reference TRBV7-9 and TRBJ2-3, is DTGVSQNPRHKITKRGQNVTFRCDPISEHNRLYWYRQTLGQGPEFLTYFQNEAQLEKSRLLSDRFSAERPKGSFSTLEIQRTEQGDSAMYLCASSLALVEALTDTQYFGPGTRLTVL.

Only a few counts were recorded for this clone. V usage is TRBV11-2 and J usage is TRBJ2-1, with 9 bases lining up with TRBD2. J gave up 9 bases and V 1 base, and 4 bases lay outside the gene matches. The length of the CDR3 is 14 residues. Per germline, CDR1 SGHAT and CDR2 FQNNGV. This CDR3 is CASSLVREGLEQFF. The CDR3 region has the DNA TGTGCCAGCAGCTTAGTGCGGGAGGGCCTTGAGCAGTTCTTC.

V is TRBV5-1 and J is TRBJ2-7; D perhaps matches TRBD2 (5 bases). The germline V gene encodes CDR1 SGHRS and CDR2 YFSETQ. Trimming removed 4 bases at V and 0 bases at J, with 17 bases between. The CDR3 length is 16 residues. The CDR3 nucleotides are TGCGCCAGCAGCAGGGCCTTGAGCGGACCCTCCTACGAGCAGTACTTC. It yields the protein CASSRALSGPSYEQYF.

The V and J genes are TRBV2 and TRBJ2-5, with TRBD2 matching 16 bases. CDR3 length: 18 amino acids. V gave up 5 bases and J gave up 5 bases; unmatched junction bases: 11. Germline-derived CDR1 and CDR2 are SNHLY and FYNNEI. The CDR3 loop is CASSYPGLAGGERETQYF. CDR3 DNA sequence: TGTGCCAGCAGTTACCCGGGACTAGCGGGAGGGGAGAGGGAGACCCAGTACTTC.

As concerns this clone: An end of the junction does not agree with germline; a read error may underlie this. The rearrangement joins TRBV9 to TRBJ2-1, with D possibly being TRBD2 (5 bases). CDR1 and CDR2 from the germline V gene are SGDLS and YYNGEE. The CDR3 consists of 17 residues. This CDR3 is CASSADGKSGSYNGQFF. The CDR3 nucleotides are TGTGCCAGCAGCGCGGACGGGAAATCCGGCTCCTACAATGGGCAGTTCTTC.

This chain links TRBV7-2 with TRBJ2-7, with TRBD2 identical over 8 bases. Germline CDR1 SGHTA, CDR2 FQGNSA. CDR3 size: 15 residues. V lost 2 bases and J lost 4; bases outside the gene matches: 7. CDR3 amino acids: CASSLNGRGPYEQYF. For the CDR3, the DNA is TGTGCCAGCAGCTTAAACGGGAGGGGTCCTTACGAGCAGTACTTC.

This rearrangement joins TRBV11-2 to TRBJ2-1; D not certain. This CDR3 region has 13 residues. V gave up 3 bases and J gave up 8 bases, with 11 bases separating them. CDR1 is SGHAT, CDR2 FQNNGV, per germline. The CDR3: CASSFTIADEQFF. Written as DNA, the CDR3 is TGTGCCAGCAGCTTTACAATCGCGGATGAGCAGTTCTTC.

The chain couples TRBV5-1 to TRBJ2-3, with TRBD2 identical over 15 bases. V trimming: 3 bases; J trimming: 9 bases; junction bases outside the gene matches: 5. CDR1 SGHRS and CDR2 YFSETQ come from the germline V gene. The CDR3 has 15 residues. CDR3 in DNA: TGCGCCAGCAGCTCGGGACTAGCGGGAGGATGGACGCAGTATTTT. It is translated as CASSSGLAGGWTQYF. Full variable domain (remainder filled in from reference TRBV5-1 and TRBJ2-3): KAGVTQTPRYLIKTRGQQVTLSCSPISGHRSVSWYQQTPGQGLQFLFEYFSETQRNKGNFPGRFSGRQFSNSRSEMNVSTLELGDSALYLCASSSGLAGGWTQYFGPGTRLTVL.

This chain uses TRBV30 with TRBJ2-5, with D tentatively TRBD1 or TRBD2 (7 bases each). Between the trimmed V and J ends, which lost 0 bases and 0 bases, there was a span of 17 bases. Germline V gives CDR1 GTSNPN, CDR2 SVGIG (reference sequence). There are 17 residues in the CDR3. The CDR3 loop is CAWSVPPGGEYQETQYF. DNA of the CDR3: TGTGCCTGGAGTGTACCCCCAGGGGGGGAGTACCAAGAGACCCAGTACTTC.

Here the CDR3 reads CASSQGTSGGAYEQYF. The CDR3 coding sequence is TGCGCCAGCAGCCAAGGGACTAGCGGGGGGGCCTACGAGCAGTACTTC. The gene calls are TRBV4-3 and TRBJ2-7; 15 positions agree with TRBD2. Germline V lookup: CDR1 LGHNA, CDR2 YSLEER. After removal of 1 base from V and 2 bases from J, the junction contained 0 bases not matched to a gene. The CDR3 totals 16 residues.

The chain carries TRBV5-1 and TRBJ2-3, with TRBD2 matching 8 bases. Germline values: CDR1 SGHRS, CDR2 YFSETQ. Trimming at V came to 4 bases and at J to 5 bases, leaving 6 bases not matched to a gene. The CDR3 is 14 amino acids. DNA of the CDR3: TGCGCCAGCAGCACCGGGGGGGCCGGAGATACGCAGTATTTT. This gives the protein CASSTGGAGDTQYF.